This T cell receptor (beta chain) was obtained from a study of Ad26.COV2.S vaccination and SARS-CoV-2 variants. Treatment reported: some 20 received Ad26.COV2.S at low or high dose, single or two shots; about five received placebo; per-sample allocation not given. Day 63 after the first injection of vaccine or placebo was the sampling time. The repertoire was sequenced with immunoSEQ multiplex PCR; TCRdb's copy has only in-frame clones and lacks some. The sample records about 480,000 clones, approximately 88% being singletons. CDR1 and CDR2 (germline): MGHRA, YSYEKL. CDR3 length equals 15 residues. V shed 0 bases and J shed 0 bases, with 8 bases lying between them.

The sequence was obtained from a person aged 18-65 years who received the Ad26.COV2.S COVID-19 vaccine or a placebo. The sample here was peripheral blood, taken in a trial of Ad26.COV2.S vaccine versus placebo. This chain uses TRBV4-1 with TRBJ1-1; no firm D call. The DNA for the CDR3 is TGCGCCAGCAGCCAAGATCCCCCAATGAACACTGAAGCTTTCTTT. Translated, it gives CASSQDPPMNTEAFF.